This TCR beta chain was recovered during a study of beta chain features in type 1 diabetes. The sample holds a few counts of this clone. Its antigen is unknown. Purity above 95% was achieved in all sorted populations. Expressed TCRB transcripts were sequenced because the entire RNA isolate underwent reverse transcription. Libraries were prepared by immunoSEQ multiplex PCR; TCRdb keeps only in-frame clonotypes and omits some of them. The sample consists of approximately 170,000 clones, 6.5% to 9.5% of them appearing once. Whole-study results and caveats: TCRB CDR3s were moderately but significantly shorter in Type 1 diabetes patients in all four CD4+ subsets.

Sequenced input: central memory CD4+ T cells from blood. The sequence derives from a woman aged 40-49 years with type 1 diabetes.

The DNA for the CDR3 is TGTGCCAGCAGCGTCGACAGAACCTACAATGAGCAGTTCTTC. Residues: CASSVDRTYNEQFF. The V and J genes are TRBV7-7 and TRBJ2-1; D may be TRBD1 (5 bases). V was shortened by 5 bases and J by 2 bases, with 10 bases between the two germline ends. The germline V gene encodes CDR1 SSHAT and CDR2 FNYEAQ (reference sequence). The CDR3 has 14 amino acids.